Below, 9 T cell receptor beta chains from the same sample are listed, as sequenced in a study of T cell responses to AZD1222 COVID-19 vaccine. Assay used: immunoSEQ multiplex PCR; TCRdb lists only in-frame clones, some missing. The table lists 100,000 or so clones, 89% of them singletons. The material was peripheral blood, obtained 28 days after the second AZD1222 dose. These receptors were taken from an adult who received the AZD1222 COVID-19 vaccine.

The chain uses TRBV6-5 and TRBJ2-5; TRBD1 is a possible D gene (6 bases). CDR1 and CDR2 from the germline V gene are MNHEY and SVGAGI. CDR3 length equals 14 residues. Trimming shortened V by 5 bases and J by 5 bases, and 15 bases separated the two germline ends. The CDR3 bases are TGTGCCAGCAGTCACGCCGAGGGGGACGAGACCCAGTACTTC. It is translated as CASSHAEGDETQYF.

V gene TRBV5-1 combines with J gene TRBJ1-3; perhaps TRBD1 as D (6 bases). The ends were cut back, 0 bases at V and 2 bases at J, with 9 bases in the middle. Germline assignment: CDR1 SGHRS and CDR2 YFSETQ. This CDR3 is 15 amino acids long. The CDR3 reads CASSLAGAAGNTIYF. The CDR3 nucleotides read TGCGCCAGCAGCTTGGCAGGGGCGGCTGGAAACACCATATATTTT.

The CDR3: CASRTTGTGFNYGYTF. The CDR3 DNA sequence: TGTGCCAGTAGGACAACAGGGACAGGTTTTAACTATGGCTACACCTTC. The chain has TRBV19 and TRBJ1-2, with 8 nucleotides matching TRBD1. The germline CDR1 and CDR2 sequences are LNHDA and SQIVND (reference sequence). The trim removed 6 bases at V and 1 base at J, leaving 10 bases unmatched. The CDR3 has 16 residues.

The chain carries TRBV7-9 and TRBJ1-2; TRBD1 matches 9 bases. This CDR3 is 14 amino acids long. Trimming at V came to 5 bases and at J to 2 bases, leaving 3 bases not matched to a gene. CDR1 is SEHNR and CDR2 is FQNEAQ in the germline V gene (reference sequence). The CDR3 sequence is CASSKGTGNYGYTF. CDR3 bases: TGTGCCAGCAGCAAAGGGACAGGGAACTATGGCTACACCTTC.

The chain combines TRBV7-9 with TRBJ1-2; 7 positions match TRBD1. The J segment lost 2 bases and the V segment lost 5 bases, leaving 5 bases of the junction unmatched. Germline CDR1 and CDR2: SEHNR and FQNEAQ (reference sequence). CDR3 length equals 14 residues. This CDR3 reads CASSRPTGNYGYTF. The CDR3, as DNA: TGTGCCAGCAGCCGCCCGACAGGGAACTATGGCTACACCTTC.

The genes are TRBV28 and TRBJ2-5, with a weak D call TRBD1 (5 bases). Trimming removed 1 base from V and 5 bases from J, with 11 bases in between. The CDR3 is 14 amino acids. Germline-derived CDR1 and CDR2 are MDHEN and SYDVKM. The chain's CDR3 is CASSLSGFPETQYF. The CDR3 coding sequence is TGTGCCAGCAGTTTATCAGGGTTTCCCGAGACCCAGTACTTC.

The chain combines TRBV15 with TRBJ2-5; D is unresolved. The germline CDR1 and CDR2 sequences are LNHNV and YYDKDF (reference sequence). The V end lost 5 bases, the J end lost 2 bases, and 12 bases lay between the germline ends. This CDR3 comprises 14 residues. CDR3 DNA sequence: TGTGCCACCAGCGATAAGCAATGGCAAGAGACCCAGTACTTC. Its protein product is CATSDKQWQETQYF.

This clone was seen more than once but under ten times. The CDR3 DNA is TGCGCCAGCAGCCACCTGTCCAGGGGTGGTGGAGAAAAACTGTTTTTT. This sequence encodes CASSHLSRGGGEKLFF. V gene TRBV4-3 combines with J gene TRBJ1-4; tentatively, D is TRBD1 (6 bases). Trimming left V 3 bases short and J 8 bases short, with 19 bases between. The CDR3 covers 16 residues. The germline V gene has CDR1 LGHNA and CDR2 YSLEER.

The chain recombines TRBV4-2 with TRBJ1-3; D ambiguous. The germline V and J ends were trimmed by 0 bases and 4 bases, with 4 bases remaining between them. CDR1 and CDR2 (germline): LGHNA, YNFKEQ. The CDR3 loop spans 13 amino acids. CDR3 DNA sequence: TGTGCCAGCAGCCAAGAACGCGGAAACACCATATATTTT. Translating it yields CASSQERGNTIYF.